These 26 T cell receptor beta chains share one sample of origin, sequenced in a study of OX40 agonist ivuxolimab in advanced cancers. The repertoire was sequenced with immunoSEQ multiplex PCR; TCRdb's copy has only in-frame clones and lacks some. The data contain 65,000 to 95,000 clones, approximately 84% of them singletons. This specimen was CD4+ or CD8+ T cells sorted from blood, taken in a trial of the OX40 agonist ivuxolimab. All receptors come from an adult with an advanced solid tumor such as melanoma, head and neck, liver or kidney cancer.

The rearrangement links TRBV5-6 to TRBJ2-4, with D possibly being TRBD1 or TRBD2 (5 bases each). Per germline, CDR1 SGHDT and CDR2 YYEEEE. Trimming cost V 4 bases and J 6 bases, with 14 bases left between them. This CDR3 spans 14 amino acids. CDR3 coding DNA: TGTGCCAGCAGCACAACGCAGGGAGTAAACATTCAGTACTTC. Translating gives CASSTTQGVNIQYF. The complete variable domain, with remaining parts taken from reference TRBV5-6 and TRBJ2-4, reads DAGVTQSPTHLIKTRGQQVTLRCSPKSGHDTVSWYQQALGQGPQFIFQYYEEEERQRGNFPDRFSGHQFPNYSSELNVNALLLGDSALYLCASSTTQGVNIQYFGAGTRLSVL.

The V call is TRBV29-1, the J call TRBJ2-7; possibly TRBD2 for D (6 bases). CDR3 length: 13 residues. The germline V gene encodes CDR1 SQVTM and CDR2 ANQGSEA. The V end was cut by 2 bases, the J end by 3 bases, with 11 bases between. CDR3 bases: TGCAGCGTTGAATGGGGGGACGGCTACGAGCAGTACTTC. Protein product: CSVEWGDGYEQYF.

The V and J genes are TRBV9 and TRBJ2-7, with 15 bases aligning to TRBD2. In germline, CDR1 is SGDLS, CDR2 YYNGEE. The V gene end was trimmed by 4 bases and the J gene end by 1 base; junction bases not matched to a gene: 6. The CDR3 totals 17 residues. The CDR3 region has the DNA TGTGCCAGCAGCAGGACTAGCGGGGGGGTGACGTCCTACGAGCAGTACTTC. Residues: CASSRTSGGVTSYEQYF. Combining the CDR3 with reference TRBV9 and TRBJ2-7 gives the whole variable domain DSGVTQTPKHLITATGQRVTLRCSPRSGDLSVYWYQQSLDQGLQFLIQYYNGEERAKGNILERFSAQQFPDLHSELNLSSLELGDSALYFCASSRTSGGVTSYEQYFGPGTRLTVT.

The chain is built from TRBV7-8 and TRBJ2-7, with 8 bases matching TRBD1. J was trimmed by 4 bases and V by 4 bases; bases with no gene match: 6. This CDR3 is built from 14 residues. From germline, CDR1 is SGHVS and CDR2 FQNEAQ. The CDR3 loop is CASSSGQERYEQYF. As DNA, the CDR3 is TGTGCCAGCAGCTCGGGACAGGAACGTTACGAGCAGTACTTC.

J is TRBJ1-4 and V is TRBV7-9; D gene unclear. Trimming cost V 5 bases and J 8 bases, with 12 bases left between them. Looked up from germline, CDR1 is SEHNR and CDR2 is FQNEAQ (reference sequence). This CDR3 spans 13 amino acids. The DNA for the CDR3 is TGTGCCAGCAGCCTGGGTCAGCGGGAAAAACTGTTTTTT. Protein product: CASSLGQREKLFF.

This chain joins TRBV9 and TRBJ2-1, with 7 nucleotides matching TRBD1. The CDR3 totals 16 residues. The V gene's germline CDR1 is SGDLS and CDR2 YYNGEE. V lost 3 bases to trimming and J lost 2 bases; unmatched junction nucleotides: 8. The DNA for the CDR3 is TGTGCCAGCAGCGCCCTGGGACAGCTGACCTACAATGAGCAGTTCTTC. Translation gives CASSALGQLTYNEQFF.

This clone is medium-sized within its sample. This same CDR3 is encoded by further DNA sequences in the sample. The chain couples TRBV6-5 to TRBJ1-2, with 7 bases aligning to TRBD1. V gave up 0 bases and J gave up 7 bases; unmatched junction bases: 11. The CDR3 has 16 amino acids. Germline lookup yields CDR1 MNHEY and CDR2 SVGAGI. The CDR3 protein is CASSYSGGIGGGGYTF. The CDR3, as DNA: TGTGCCAGCAGTTACTCAGGGGGGATAGGGGGCGGTGGCTACACCTTC.

V is TRBV5-6 and J is TRBJ2-3; D assignment may be TRBD1 or TRBD2 (5 bases each). This CDR3 spans 17 amino acids. Trimming removed 5 bases at V and 3 bases at J, with 22 bases between. Germline CDR1 and CDR2: SGHDT and YYEEEE. The CDR3 DNA reads TGTGCCAGCAGGCTCTCCCCGGGGACGGGTTGGACAGATACGCAGTATTTT. Protein product: CASRLSPGTGWTDTQYF.

The chain has TRBV18 and TRBJ1-5; D call uncertain. The CDR3 consists of 13 residues. Germline CDR1 KGHSH, CDR2 LQKENI. V was clipped by 3 bases and J by 5 bases, with 8 bases between them. CDR3: CASSPSLDQPQHF. CDR3 bases: TGTGCCAGCTCACCCAGTCTGGATCAGCCCCAGCATTTT.

Only a few counts were recorded for this clone. DNA for the CDR3: TGTGCCAGCAGTTTATCGGGAGCCAAGGAGTTCTTC. Translating it yields CASSLSGAKEFF. V is TRBV28 and J is TRBJ2-1; tentatively, D is TRBD2 (6 bases). Germline lookup yields CDR1 MDHEN and CDR2 SYDVKM. Trimming stripped 1 base from V and 14 bases from J, with 12 bases between. This CDR3 comprises 12 residues.

As DNA, the CDR3 is TGCGCCAGCAGCCAAGATACCCGGGCGTTGGGGATGAACACTGAAGCTTTCTTT. Its translation is CASSQDTRALGMNTEAFF. The rearrangement joins TRBV4-1 to TRBJ1-1; D gene ambiguous. The V gene's germline CDR1 is MGHRA and CDR2 YSYEKL. The CDR3 extends over 18 amino acids. The V end was cut by 0 bases, the J end by 0 bases, with 17 bases between.

The rearrangement uses TRBV10-2 and TRBJ2-1, with 8 bases that match TRBD1. V was pared by 2 bases and J by 15 bases, with 9 bases of the junction left unmatched. From germline, CDR1 is WSHSY and CDR2 SAAADI. The CDR3 contains 13 residues. Written as DNA, the CDR3 is TGCGCCAGCAGTGAGGCAGGGGGCGCACCCCCGTTCTTC. Amino acids: CASSEAGGAPPFF.

The chain links TRBV6-5 to TRBJ1-5; perhaps TRBD1 as D (5 bases). Germline-derived CDR1 and CDR2 are MNHEY and SVGAGI. The ends were cut back, 5 bases at V and 7 bases at J, with 18 bases in the middle. The CDR3 length is 15 residues. CDR3 nucleotides: TGTGCCAGCAGTCCCGACAGCTTACCACCGCAGCCCCAGCATTTT. This encodes CASSPDSLPPQPQHF.

The V and J genes are TRBV7-9 and TRBJ2-5, with TRBD1 as a possible D gene (8 bases). Germline V gene data show CDR1 as SEHNR and CDR2 as FQNEAQ (reference sequence). This CDR3 is 15 amino acids long. The V gene lost 5 bases and the J gene lost 5 bases, with 18 bases spanning the gap. The CDR3 region is CASSPRTGRVETQYF. The CDR3 DNA reads as TGTGCCAGCAGCCCCAGGACAGGGAGGGTTGAGACCCAGTACTTC.

The rearrangement uses TRBV5-3 and TRBJ1-6, with D perhaps TRBD1 (6 bases). TRBV5-3 is an open reading frame whose function is uncertain. The germline V and J ends were trimmed by 6 bases and 5 bases, with 30 bases remaining between them. The CDR3 contains 20 residues. DNA of the CDR3: TGTGCCAGAAATCCTTCCCGGGACACGGGCACCCAAATCGATAATTCACCCCTCCACTTT. Translating gives CARNPSRDTGTQIDNSPLHF.

V usage is TRBV2 and J usage is TRBJ2-3, with TRBD1 matching over 8 bases. With V trimmed by 3 bases and J by 4 bases, 3 bases remained unmatched. Germline-derived CDR1 and CDR2 are SNHLY and FYNNEI. The CDR3 runs 14 residues. CDR3 DNA: TGTGCCAGCAGTGAGACAGGGGTGGCAGATACGCAGTATTTT. Its protein product is CASSETGVADTQYF.

The chain couples TRBV30 to TRBJ1-5; D gene uncertain. Looked up from germline, CDR1 is GTSNPN and CDR2 is SVGIG (reference sequence). Trimming took off 0 bases at V and 3 bases at J, with 6 bases between the two ends. The CDR3 has 13 residues. CDR3 DNA sequence: TGTGCCTGGAGTGTGGCAGTCAATCAGCCCCAGCATTTT. It yields the protein CAWSVAVNQPQHF.

The genes are TRBV2 and TRBJ1-3; 11 bases are shared with TRBD1. Germline loops: CDR1 SNHLY, CDR2 FYNNEI. V shed 7 bases, J shed 4 bases, and the junction held 6 bases outside the gene matches. This CDR3 is built from 15 residues. CDR3 coding DNA: TGTGCCAGCAACATGGGACAGGGGGGCGGAAACACCATATATTTT. This gives the protein CASNMGQGGGNTIYF.

The chain links TRBV18 to TRBJ2-2; D is ambiguous. Germline V CDR1 and CDR2: KGHSH, LQKENI. Trimming shortened V by 3 bases and J by 11 bases, and 7 bases separated the two germline ends. The CDR3 extends over 11 amino acids. DNA for the CDR3: TGTGCCAGCTCACCGGAAGTTGAGCTGTTTTTT. As protein: CASSPEVELFF. The whole variable domain, filled in from reference TRBV18 and TRBJ2-2, reads NAGVMQNPRHLVRRRGQEARLRCSPMKGHSHVYWYRQLPEEGLKFMVYLQKENIIDESGMPKERFSAEFPKEGPSILRIQQVVRGDSAAYFCASSPEVELFFGEGSRLTVL.

The CDR3: CASSFQPGQGTDTQYF. The CDR3, as DNA: TGTGCCAGCAGCTTCCAACCGGGACAGGGCACAGATACGCAGTATTTT. The V call is TRBV5-8, the J call TRBJ2-3, with 8 bases matching TRBD1. Germline V gives CDR1 SGHTS, CDR2 YDEGEE. V lost 2 bases and J lost 1; bases outside the gene matches: 6. This CDR3 has 16 amino acids.

The V gene is TRBV11-1, the J gene TRBJ2-5; 12 nucleotides match TRBD2. There are 14 residues in the CDR3. V lost 5 bases, J lost 6 bases, and 4 bases stayed unmatched. CDR1 SGHAT and CDR2 FQDESV come from the germline V gene (reference sequence). CDR3 nucleotides: TGTGCCAGCAGCCCCCTAGCGGGAGGGAAGACCCAGTACTTC. It codes for CASSPLAGGKTQYF.

This clone was recorded only once. The V and J genes are TRBV7-2 and TRBJ1-1, with D maybe TRBD1 (5 bases). CDR3 length: 14 amino acids. V was trimmed by 3 bases and J by 2 bases, leaving 10 bases between them. Germline values: CDR1 SGHTA, CDR2 FQGNSA. CDR3 sequence (DNA): TGTGCCAGCAGCTTGACGACAGCAAACACTGAAGCTTTCTTT. Translated, it gives CASSLTTANTEAFF. Using reference TRBV7-2 and TRBJ1-1 for the parts outside the CDR3, the full variable domain is GAGVSQSPSNKVTEKGKDVELRCDPISGHTALYWYRQSLGQGLEFLIYFQGNSAPDKSGLPSDRFSAERTGGSVSTLTIQRTQQEDSAVYLCASSLTTANTEAFFGQGTRLTVV.

This clone has a single count. V and J are TRBV4-1 and TRBJ1-2; 9 bases line up with TRBD1. Germline trimming cut 2 bases from V and 8 bases from J; bases unmatched to any gene: 15. CDR3 size: 17 residues. Germline V gene data show CDR1 as MGHRA and CDR2 as YSYEKL. CDR3 loop: CASSQNIGDRDVPGYTF. The CDR3 DNA reads TGCGCCAGCAGCCAAAATATAGGGGACAGGGACGTCCCGGGCTACACCTTC.

This clone showed up just a few times. CDR3 coding DNA: TGCGCCAGCAGCAGGGGGGTCCAAGAGACCCAGTACTTC. Amino acid sequence: CASSRGVQETQYF. The V call is TRBV5-1, the J call TRBJ2-5; D may match TRBD1 or TRBD2 (6 bases each). The ends were cut back, 4 bases at V and 1 base at J, with 8 bases in the middle. This CDR3 comprises 13 residues. Germline CDR1 is SGHRS and CDR2 is YFSETQ. Combining the CDR3 with reference TRBV5-1 and TRBJ2-5 gives the whole variable domain KAGVTQTPRYLIKTRGQQVTLSCSPISGHRSVSWYQQTPGQGLQFLFEYFSETQRNKGNFPGRFSGRQFSNSRSEMNVSTLELGDSALYLCASSRGVQETQYFGPGTRLLVL.

This clone occurred once. The chain links TRBV5-1 to TRBJ2-2; TRBD2 matches at 12 bases. Germline V lookup: CDR1 SGHRS, CDR2 YFSETQ. The CDR3 runs to 15 residues. The trim removed 4 bases at V and 6 bases at J, leaving 4 bases unmatched. The DNA of the CDR3 is TGCGCCAGCAGCACCCGACTAGCGGGAGCCGGGGAGCTGTTTTTT. Translation gives CASSTRLAGAGELFF.

The chain links TRBV5-4 to TRBJ2-7; perhaps TRBD1 as D (5 bases). V was cut by 0 bases and J by 3 bases, with 10 bases left in between. This CDR3 is 14 amino acids long. Per the germline V gene, CDR1 is SGHNT and CDR2 is YYREEE (reference sequence). The DNA for the CDR3 is TGTGCCAGCAGCTTGGTAGGGGTGGACTACGAGCAGTACTTC. Its translation: CASSLVGVDYEQYF. Together with reference TRBV5-4 and TRBJ2-7, the CDR3 gives the full variable domain: ETGVTQSPTHLIKTRGQQVTLRCSSQSGHNTVSWYQQALGQGPQFIFQYYREEENGRGNFPPRFSGLQFPNYSSELNVNALELDDSALYLCASSLVGVDYEQYFGPGTRLTVT.